This T cell receptor beta chain was sequenced for a study of blood T cell repertoires in COVID-19. Looking at the study overall: Whether acute or convalescent, the COVID-19 samples came from the United States, Italy and Spain. PBMCs, B-cell-depleted T cells, or T cells were the source of the cDNA or gDNA that made up the material.

This clone came up a few times. The junction had 13 bases not matched to a gene; V was cut back by 6 bases and J by 9 bases. Looked up from germline, CDR1 is MNHEY and CDR2 is SMNVEV (reference sequence). The CDR3 is made up of 15 amino acids. Authors' analysis steps: Quantification of nucleated cells was approximated via reference gene primer amplification. Sequencing used immunoSEQ multiplex PCR; TCRdb keeps in-frame clones, though not all of them. The V and J calls and clone size are taken from that table; D and trimming were inferred from the DNA. The data show 150,000 to 200,000 clones, with about 85% seen just once and around 9.5% held by the top ten.

This receptor was taken from a woman aged 80 or over with acute or convalescent COVID-19. Input material: peripheral blood. The chain joins TRBV27 to TRBJ2-5; TRBD1 agrees at 10 bases. This chain's CDR3 is CASRTRTGGWEAQYF. The CDR3 coding sequence is TGTGCCAGCAGGACCAGGACAGGGGGTTGGGAGGCCCAGTACTTC.